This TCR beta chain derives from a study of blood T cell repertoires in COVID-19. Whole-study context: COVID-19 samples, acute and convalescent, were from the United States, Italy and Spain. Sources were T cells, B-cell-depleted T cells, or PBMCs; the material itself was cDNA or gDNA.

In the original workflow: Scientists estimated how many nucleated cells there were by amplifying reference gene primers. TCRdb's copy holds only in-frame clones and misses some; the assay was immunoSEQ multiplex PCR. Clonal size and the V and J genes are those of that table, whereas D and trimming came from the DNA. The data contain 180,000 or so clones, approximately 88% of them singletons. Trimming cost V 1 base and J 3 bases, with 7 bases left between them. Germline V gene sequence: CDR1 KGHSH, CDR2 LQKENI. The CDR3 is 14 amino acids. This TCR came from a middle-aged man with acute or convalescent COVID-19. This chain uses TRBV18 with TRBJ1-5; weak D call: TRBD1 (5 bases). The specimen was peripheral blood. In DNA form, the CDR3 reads TGTGCCAGCTCACCACGGGGGGACAATCAGCCCCAGCATTTT. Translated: CASSPRGDNQPQHF.